The TCR beta chain under discussion was sequenced for a study of T-cell memory formation after mild COVID-19. Across the whole study: Largely donor-specific sequence clusters came from two donors. Overall study results and limits: Day 15 to 85 contracting clones showed balanced CD4/CD8; day 15 to 37 expanders favored CD4+.

TCRdb analysed the 5' RACE reads with MiXCR anew, one entry per CDR3 protein. The table lists about 270,000 distinct CDR3 sequences, about 16% of them singletons. As concerns this clonotype: Its antigen is unknown.

This CDR3 contains 17 residues. Trimming pared 5 bases from V and 3 bases from J, leaving 22 bases between. Germline V gene data show CDR1 as SGHVS and CDR2 as FNYEAQ. The chain links TRBV7-6 to TRBJ1-1, with a tentative D call TRBD1 (5 bases). The sequence derives from a man between 18 and 35 years old who had mild COVID-19 (a few samples of this study predate the infection). Cell type and time point are not known. Sequenced sample: PBMCs or a T cell subset sorted from them (not recorded which). The CDR3: CASSLRVGVLLYTEAFF. In DNA form, the CDR3 reads TGTGCCAGCAGCCTCAGGGTCGGGGTCTTGTTGTACACTGAAGCTTTCTTT.